This section outlines one T cell receptor (beta chain) sequence together with its context. No cognate antigen has been identified for it. No base qualities exist here, and no much larger clone lies one base off it. Sequences ENHRY (CDR1) and SYGVKD (CDR2) are obtained from the germline V gene. Counted from cysteine to phenylalanine, this CDR3 has 15 amino acids. Of all the DNA, just the CDR3 is kept, 45 bases in frame from base 1. Trimming takes 3 bases from V and 4 bases from J, and the germline ends sit 16 bases apart. The data belong to a study of shared clonotypes between healthy human individuals (dated by TCRdb to the early 2020s). Looking at the study overall: Three men and a couple of women, aged 18 to 49 years, made up the cohort. Per donor, three plates each were used for CD4 naive and CD4 memory, two for CD8 naive, and one for CD8 memory. The study deeply sequenced blood TCR repertoires of five healthy adults to estimate repertoire size and the extent of clonotype sharing between individuals. Libraries were prepared and TCR repertoires were sequenced by different laboratories using diverse techniques, in order to increase sequencing depth and limit assay-specific biases. Per donor, leukapheresis produced somewhere between about 0.8 and 9.5 billion PBMCs.

CD8 naive samples were CD45RO-negative cells positively selected for CCR7, giving a CD45RA+CCR7+ population that excluded TemRA cells. The donors were healthy, HIV-negative adults who had no recently reported acute infections or vaccinations. Every donor was a Caucasian adult residing in Nashville, Tennessee, USA. Blood was collected by leukapheresis, and PBMCs were isolated by Ficoll-Histopaque density gradient centrifugation and then cryopreserved in liquid nitrogen vapor phase. Purity and quantity of every magnetically sorted T cell population were checked by analytical flow cytometry. Genomic DNA was isolated from each sorted fraction and quantified by UV absorbance on a Nanodrop 2000c. The study at large found these results: Pairwise subsampling led to the expectation that sequencing depth would affect the degree of clonotype sharing among donors. Even with the large sequencing depth, rarefaction of the sorted-subset datasets indicated that sequencing was incomplete. Sampling was restricted to blood, and TCR repertoires in tissues likely differ from the TCR repertoires found in blood. Sharing across a handful of donors was observed for around 5% of naive CD4, 3% to 4% of naive CD8, 2.3% of memory CD4, and approximately 0.41% of memory CD8 clonotypes. Naive subsets generally had larger estimated clonotype richness than memory subsets did. Because the study included a small number of donors, the genetic and exposure-history diversity represented was limited. Compared with non-shared clonotypes, the clonotypes found in all four sorted-subset donors had higher generation probabilities.

Using the deep immunoSEQ assay, multiplex PCR amplified TCR CDR3 regions from genomic DNA. Extracted genomic DNA from each cell subset was distributed evenly across all wells of several immunoSEQ 96-well plates, and each plate was treated as a replicate. For sorted subsets, each replicate PCR was loaded with 200 ng genomic DNA, equivalent to approximately 33,000 T cell genomes. Purified libraries were measured with a Qubit 3.0 fluorometer, size-checked on a Bioanalyzer 2100, and measured again with the KAPA Library Quantification kit. A separate single-read 150-cycle Illumina NextSeq 550 flow cell was used to sequence each immunoSEQ 96-well plate. The study's processing was this. Because the immunoSEQ output included only junctional sequences and no quality scores, the filtering could not be the same as the filtering used for full-length reads. Sequences were annotated with PyIR, a Python wrapper for IgBLAST v1.9, and V/J genes and CDR3 were assigned using IMGT germline references. Any read was removed if the V/J assignment was weak (E-value above 1e-6), the CDR3 was missing, or the read contained stop codons, out-of-frame junctions, or ambiguous translated residues. V3J clonotypes were defined by identical inferred V gene, J gene, and CDR3 amino acid sequence. To compute the percentage overlap between repertoires, the number of shared unique clonotypes was divided by the size of the smaller repertoire. RTK rarefaction, the Chao1 estimator, and Recon v2.1 estimates of unobserved clonotypes were used to assess repertoire richness. Generation probabilities were computed with OLGA for all TCRbeta clonotypes obtained by the gDNA method from several donors. TCRdb obtained this table from immuneACCESS and retained in-frame rearrangements with V and J assigned. These tables miss some clones; where compared with another copy, unresolved V genes account for less than half of the shortfall, and the remainder is unexplained. For V, J and clone size, that table is used; D and trimming come from the DNA. This sample comprises about 2.1 million clones, just over 90% of them detected only once. Under 2% of the sample goes to the ten largest clones.

The TCR sequence derives from a man aged 18-30 years in good health. Some clones in this sample may be carry-over from other donors' samples. Sequenced material: naive CD8+ T cells from PBMCs. The cell subset or site tag for this specimen amounts to: CD45RA+CCR7+. The sequence joins TRBV10-3 to TRBJ2-7, with no D gene named confidently. The CDR3 region reads CAISEPKDLVYEQYF. The sequenced DNA: TGTGCCATCAGTGAACCAAAAGACCTAGTTTACGAGCAGTACTTC.